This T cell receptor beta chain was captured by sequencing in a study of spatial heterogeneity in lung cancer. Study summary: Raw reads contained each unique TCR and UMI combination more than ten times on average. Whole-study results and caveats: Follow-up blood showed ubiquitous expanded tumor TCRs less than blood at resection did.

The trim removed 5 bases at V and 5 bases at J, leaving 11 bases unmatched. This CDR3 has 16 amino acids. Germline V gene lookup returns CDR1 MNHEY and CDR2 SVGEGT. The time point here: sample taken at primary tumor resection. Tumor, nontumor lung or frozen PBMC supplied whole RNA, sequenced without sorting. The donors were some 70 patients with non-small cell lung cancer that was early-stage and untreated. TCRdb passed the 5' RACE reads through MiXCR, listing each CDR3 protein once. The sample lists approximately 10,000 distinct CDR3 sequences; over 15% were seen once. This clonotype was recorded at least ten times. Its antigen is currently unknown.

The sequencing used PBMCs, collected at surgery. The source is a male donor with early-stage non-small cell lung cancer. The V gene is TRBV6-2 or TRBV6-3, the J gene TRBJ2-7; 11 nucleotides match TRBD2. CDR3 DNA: TGTGCCAGCAGTCCCGTCGGTAGCGGGAGGGCCAACGAGCAGTACTTC. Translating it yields CASSPVGSGRANEQYF.